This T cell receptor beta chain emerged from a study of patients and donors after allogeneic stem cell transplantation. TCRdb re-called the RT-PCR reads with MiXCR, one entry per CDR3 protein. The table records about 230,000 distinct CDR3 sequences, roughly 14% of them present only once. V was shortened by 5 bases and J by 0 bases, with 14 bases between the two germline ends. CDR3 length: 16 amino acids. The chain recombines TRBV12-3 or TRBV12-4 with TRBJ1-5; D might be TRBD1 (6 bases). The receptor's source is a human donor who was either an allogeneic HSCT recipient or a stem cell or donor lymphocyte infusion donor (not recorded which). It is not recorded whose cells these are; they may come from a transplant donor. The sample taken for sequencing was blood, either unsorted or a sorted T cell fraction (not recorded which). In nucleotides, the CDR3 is TGTGCCAGCAGTCGAGACAGGATTAATAGCAATCAGCCCCAGCATTTT. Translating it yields CASSRDRINSNQPQHF.